The 10 T cell receptor beta chains presented below share a single source sample, sequenced in a study of Ad26.COV2.S vaccination and SARS-CoV-2 variants. Assay used: immunoSEQ multiplex PCR; TCRdb lists only in-frame clones, some missing. The table lists hundreds of thousands of clones, roughly 90% of them singletons. The treatment was: 19 received Ad26.COV2.S at low or high dose, single or two shots; several received placebo; per-sample allocation not given. Samples came from day 63 after the first vaccine or placebo injection. The sequencing used peripheral blood, collected in a trial of Ad26.COV2.S vaccine versus placebo. These receptors were obtained from a person aged 18-65 years who received the Ad26.COV2.S COVID-19 vaccine or a placebo.

This chain uses TRBV28 with TRBJ1-2, with a weak D call TRBD1 (6 bases). From germline, CDR1 is MDHEN and CDR2 SYDVKM. V lost 4 bases and J 7 bases, leaving 16 bases between the germline ends. This CDR3 is 14 amino acids long. DNA of the CDR3: TGTGCCAGCAGTTCAACAGGGCTTCTCCGTGGCTACACCTTC. Amino acids: CASSSTGLLRGYTF.

The CDR3 sequence: CASSLVGGWDYEQYF. CDR3 DNA: TGCGCCAGCAGCTTGGTAGGGGGCTGGGACTACGAGCAGTACTTC. The V and J genes are TRBV5-1 and TRBJ2-7; 7 nucleotides match TRBD1. The CDR3 loop spans 15 amino acids. Germline values: CDR1 SGHRS, CDR2 YFSETQ. V lost 0 bases and J lost 3; bases outside the gene matches: 6.

V and J are TRBV12-3 or TRBV12-4 and TRBJ1-2, with a tentative D call TRBD1 (5 bases). CDR3 length equals 12 residues. Trimming removed 5 bases at V and 7 bases at J, with 11 bases between. The CDR3 loop reads CASSLKTVGYTF. In DNA, the CDR3 is TGTGCCAGCAGTCTCAAGACAGTTGGCTACACCTTC.

The table lists this clone with a few counts. V is TRBV7-9 and J is TRBJ2-7, with unresolved D. In germline, CDR1 is SEHNR, CDR2 FQNEAQ (reference sequence). V was pared by 5 bases and J by 0 bases, with 8 bases between. This CDR3 region has 13 residues. This CDR3 reads CASSPPSSYEQYF. The DNA of the CDR3 is TGTGCCAGCAGCCCCCCGAGCTCCTACGAGCAGTACTTC.

J is TRBJ1-3 and V is TRBV18; 11 bases are shared with TRBD1. This CDR3 has 17 amino acids. Germline V gene lookup returns CDR1 KGHSH and CDR2 LQKENI. J gave up 2 bases and V 2 bases, and 5 bases lay outside the gene matches. The CDR3 nucleotides are TGTGCCAGCTCACCAACCTGGACAGGGGGCACTGGAAACACCATATATTTT. Protein sequence: CASSPTWTGGTGNTIYF.

V usage is TRBV14 and J usage is TRBJ2-5; D ambiguous. Deletions cut 1 base from V and 2 bases from J, with 5 bases between. This CDR3 is built from 13 residues. Germline-derived CDR1 and CDR2 are SGHDN and FVKESK. The CDR3 reads CASSQGLQETQYF. The CDR3 coding sequence is TGTGCCAGCAGCCAAGGACTTCAAGAGACCCAGTACTTC.

This chain links TRBV2 with TRBJ1-2; D is perhaps TRBD1 (5 bases). Trimming removed 6 bases from V and 4 bases from J, with 18 bases in between. This CDR3 has 15 amino acids. Germline values: CDR1 SNHLY, CDR2 FYNNEI. CDR3 bases: TGTGCCAGCAGGAAGGACAAGAACTCCGCCTATGGCTACACCTTC. It is translated as CASRKDKNSAYGYTF. The variable domain in full, with the rest retrieved from reference TRBV2 and TRBJ1-2, is EPEVTQTPSHQVTQMGQEVILRCVPISNHLYFYWYRQILGQKVEFLVSFYNNEISEKSEIFDDQFSVERPDGSNFTLKIRSTKLEDSAMYFCASRKDKNSAYGYTFGSGTRLTVV.

V gene TRBV7-9 combines with J gene TRBJ2-5, with D uncertain. The CDR3 is 13 amino acids. V was pared by 4 bases and J by 1 base, with 7 bases between. Germline V gene data show CDR1 as SEHNR and CDR2 as FQNEAQ (reference sequence). CDR3 sequence: CASSSRVQETQYF. The CDR3 nucleotides read TGTGCCAGCAGCTCCCGGGTCCAAGAGACCCAGTACTTC.

The chain joins TRBV19 to TRBJ2-2; D gene uncertain. V was trimmed by 3 bases and J by 1 base, leaving 6 bases between them. The CDR3 is 14 residues long. Germline V gives CDR1 LNHDA, CDR2 SQIVND (reference sequence). CDR3 nucleotides: TGTGCCAGTAGTATCTCGGGGAACACCGGGGAGCTGTTTTTT. This sequence encodes CASSISGNTGELFF. The complete variable domain, with remaining parts taken from reference TRBV19 and TRBJ2-2, reads DGGITQSPKYLFRKEGQNVTLSCEQNLNHDAMYWYRQDPGQGLRLIYYSQIVNDFQKGDIAEGYSVSREKKESFPLTVTSAQKNPTAFYLCASSISGNTGELFFGEGSRLTVL.

This CDR3 reads CATRGRGETPYEQYF. For the CDR3, the DNA is TGTGCCACCCGAGGGCGGGGGGAAACTCCCTACGAGCAGTACTTC. The V gene is TRBV7-8, the J gene TRBJ2-7; 8 bases map to TRBD2. Trimming at V came to 10 bases and at J to 2 bases, leaving 13 bases not matched to a gene. CDR3 length: 15 residues. Per the germline V gene, CDR1 is SGHVS and CDR2 is FQNEAQ.